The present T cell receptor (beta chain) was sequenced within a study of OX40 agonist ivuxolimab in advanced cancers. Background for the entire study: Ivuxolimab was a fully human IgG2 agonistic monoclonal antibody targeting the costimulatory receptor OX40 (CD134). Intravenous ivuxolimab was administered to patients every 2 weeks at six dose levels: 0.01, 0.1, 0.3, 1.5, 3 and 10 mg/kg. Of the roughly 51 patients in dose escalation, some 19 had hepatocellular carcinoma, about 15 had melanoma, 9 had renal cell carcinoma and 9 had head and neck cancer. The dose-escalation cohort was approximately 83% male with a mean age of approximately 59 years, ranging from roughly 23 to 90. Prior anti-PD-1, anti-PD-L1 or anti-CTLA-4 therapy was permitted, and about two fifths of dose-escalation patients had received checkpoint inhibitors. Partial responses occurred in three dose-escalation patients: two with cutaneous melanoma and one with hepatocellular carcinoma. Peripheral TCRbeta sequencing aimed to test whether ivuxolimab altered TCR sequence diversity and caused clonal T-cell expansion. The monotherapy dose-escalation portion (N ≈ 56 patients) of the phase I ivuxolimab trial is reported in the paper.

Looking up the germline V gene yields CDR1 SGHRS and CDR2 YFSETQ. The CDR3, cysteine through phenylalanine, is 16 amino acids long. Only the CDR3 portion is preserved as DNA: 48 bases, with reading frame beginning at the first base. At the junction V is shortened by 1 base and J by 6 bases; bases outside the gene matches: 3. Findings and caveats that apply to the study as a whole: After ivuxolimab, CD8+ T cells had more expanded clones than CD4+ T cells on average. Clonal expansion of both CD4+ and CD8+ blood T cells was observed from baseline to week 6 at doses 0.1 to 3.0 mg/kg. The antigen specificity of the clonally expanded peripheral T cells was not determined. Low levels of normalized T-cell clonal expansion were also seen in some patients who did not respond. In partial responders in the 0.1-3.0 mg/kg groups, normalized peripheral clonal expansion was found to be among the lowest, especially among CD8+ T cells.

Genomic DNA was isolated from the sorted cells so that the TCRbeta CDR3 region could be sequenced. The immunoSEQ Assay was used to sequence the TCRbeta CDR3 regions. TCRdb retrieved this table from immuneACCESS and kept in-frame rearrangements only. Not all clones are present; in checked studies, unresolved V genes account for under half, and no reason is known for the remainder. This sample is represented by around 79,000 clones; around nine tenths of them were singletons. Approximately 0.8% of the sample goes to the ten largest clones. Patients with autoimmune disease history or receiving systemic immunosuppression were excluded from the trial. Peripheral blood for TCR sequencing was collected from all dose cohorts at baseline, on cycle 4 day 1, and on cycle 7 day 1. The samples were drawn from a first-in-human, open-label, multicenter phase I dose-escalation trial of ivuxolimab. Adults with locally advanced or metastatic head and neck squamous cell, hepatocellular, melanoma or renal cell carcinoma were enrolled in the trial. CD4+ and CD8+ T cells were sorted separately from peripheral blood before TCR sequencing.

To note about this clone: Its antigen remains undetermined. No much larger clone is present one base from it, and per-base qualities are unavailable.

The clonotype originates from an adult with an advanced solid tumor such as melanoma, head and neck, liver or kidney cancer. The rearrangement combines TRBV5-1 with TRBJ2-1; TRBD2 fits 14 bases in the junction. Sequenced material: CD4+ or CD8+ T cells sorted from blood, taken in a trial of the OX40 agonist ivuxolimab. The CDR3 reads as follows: CASSLPGLAGANEQFF. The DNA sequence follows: TGCGCCAGCAGCTTGCCGGGACTAGCGGGGGCCAATGAGCAGTTCTTC.